This T cell receptor beta chain appears in the sequencing data of a study of PD-L1 blockade in urothelial cancer. As for the study in general: Males with bladder-origin urothelial cancer made up about 90% of the roughly 29 patients. The median number of T cells present in blood samples was approximately 140,000.

Sample numbers ranged from 1 to 8 per patient, encompassing pretreatment and on-treatment collections. Sequencing was performed with immunoSEQ multiplex PCR; in TCRdb, only in-frame clones are kept and a portion is missing. This table holds some 84,000 clones, over 80% found once. This TCR derives from a man between 70 and 80 years old with urothelial cancer. This material consisted of PBMCs, taken around atezolizumab (anti-PD-L1) treatment.

CDR3 bases: TGTGCCAGCAGCCCAGACGCGGGAGAATTGGAGACCCAGTACTTC. Translation: CASSPDAGELETQYF. The V call is TRBV28, the J call TRBJ2-5; 7 bases fit TRBD2. The CDR3 length is 15 residues. Germline CDR1 is MDHEN and CDR2 is SYDVKM. The ends lost 6 bases at V and 5 bases at J; junction bases unmatched: 12.